This T cell receptor beta chain appears in the sequencing data of a study of cytomegalovirus exposure and HLA in healthy donors. Overall study context: Around 85 million unique TCR sequences came from HLA-typed donors in an early release.

The CDR3 totals 15 residues. V lost 8 bases, J lost 2 bases, and 10 bases stayed unmatched. The germline V gene has CDR1 MDHEN and CDR2 SYDVKM. PCR involved 60 Vbeta and 13 Jbeta primers. Profiling relied on immunoSEQ multiplex PCR, and the TCRdb table lists in-frame clones only, not all of them. The sample has 200,000 to 250,000 clones, 75% to 85% seen once. This receptor was obtained from a woman between 35 and 50 years old in good health and CMV-seronegative. This chain uses TRBV28 with TRBJ2-7, with 9 bases identical to TRBD1. The sequenced material came from PBMCs. The CDR3 region is CASGNRGRRTYEQYF. The CDR3 DNA sequence: TGTGCCAGCGGTAACAGGGGGCGCCGCACCTACGAGCAGTACTTC.